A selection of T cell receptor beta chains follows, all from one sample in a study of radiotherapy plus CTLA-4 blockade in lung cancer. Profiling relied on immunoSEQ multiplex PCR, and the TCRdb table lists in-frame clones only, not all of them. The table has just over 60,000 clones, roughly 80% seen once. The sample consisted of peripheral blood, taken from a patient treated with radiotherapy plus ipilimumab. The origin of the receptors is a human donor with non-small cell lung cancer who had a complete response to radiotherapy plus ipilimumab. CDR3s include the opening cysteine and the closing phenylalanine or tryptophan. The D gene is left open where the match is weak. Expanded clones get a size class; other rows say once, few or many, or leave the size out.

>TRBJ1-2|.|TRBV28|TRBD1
CASSPGTGANYGYTF
TGTGCCAGCAGTCCCGGGACAGGGGCTAACTATGGCTACACCTTC
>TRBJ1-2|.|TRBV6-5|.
CASGPRGLGYTF
TGTGCCAGCGGGCCGAGGGGTTTAGGCTACACCTTC
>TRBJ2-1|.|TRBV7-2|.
CASSYYYNEQFF
TGTGCCAGCAGCTATTACTACAATGAGCAGTTCTTC
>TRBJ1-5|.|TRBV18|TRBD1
CASSRPGQGVGGSNQPQHF
TGTGCCAGCTCACGTCCGGGACAGGGAGTTGGGGGTAGCAATCAGCCCCAGCATTTT
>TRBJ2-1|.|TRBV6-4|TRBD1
CASSEDRASNEQFF
TGTGCCAGCAGTGAGGACAGGGCAAGCAATGAGCAGTTCTTC
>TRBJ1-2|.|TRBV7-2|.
CASSSGWTGFWGYTF
TGTGCCAGCAGCTCAGGCTGGACGGGGTTTTGGGGCTACACCTTC
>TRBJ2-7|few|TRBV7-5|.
CARRSGQERGDSYEQYF
TGTGCCAGAAGATCCGGTCAGGAGCGGGGGGATTCCTACGAGCAGTACTTC
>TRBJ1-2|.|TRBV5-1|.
CASSLGEAGGYTF
TGCGCCAGCAGCTTGGGGGAGGCAGGCGGCTACACCTTC
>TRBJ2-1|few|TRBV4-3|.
CASSQEVRPRSNEQFF
TGCGCCAGCAGCCAAGAGGTAAGACCCCGCAGCAATGAGCAGTTCTTC
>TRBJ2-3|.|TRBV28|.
CASTTMITDTQYF
TGTGCCAGTACCACGATGATCACAGATACGCAGTATTTT
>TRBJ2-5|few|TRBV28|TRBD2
CASSLIPSGSETQYF
TGTGCCAGCAGTTTAATCCCCAGCGGGAGTGAGACCCAGTACTTC
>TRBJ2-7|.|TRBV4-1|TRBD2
CASSHGLADTGEQYF
TGCGCCAGCAGCCATGGACTAGCCGATACGGGCGAGCAGTACTTC
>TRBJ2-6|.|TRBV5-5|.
CASSLVYQGSLSGANVLTF
TGTGCCAGCAGCTTGGTATATCAGGGTAGCCTTTCTGGGGCCAACGTCCTGACTTTC
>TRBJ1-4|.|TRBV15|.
CATSRDQWRGEKLFF
TGTGCCACCAGCAGAGATCAGTGGAGGGGAGAAAAACTGTTTTTT
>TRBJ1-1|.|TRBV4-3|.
CASSQDLENTEAFF
TGCGCCAGCAGCCAAGATCTGGAGAACACTGAAGCTTTCTTT
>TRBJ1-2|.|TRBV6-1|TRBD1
CASSEDRGPAYGYTF
TGTGCCAGCAGTGAAGACAGGGGGCCGGCCTATGGCTACACCTTC
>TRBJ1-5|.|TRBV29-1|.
CSVGWGGNQPQHF
TGCAGCGTTGGGTGGGGGGGGAACCAGCCCCAGCATTTT
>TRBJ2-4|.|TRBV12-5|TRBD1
CASVPSRTGMNIQYF
TGTGCTAGTGTTCCTTCGCGGACAGGGATGAACATTCAGTACTTC
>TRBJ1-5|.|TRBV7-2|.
CASSPTPGRVNQPQHF
TGTGCCAGCAGCCCAACCCCGGGGAGGGTCAATCAGCCCCAGCATTTT
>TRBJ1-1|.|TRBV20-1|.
CSARGPRGGFF
TGCAGTGCTAGAGGGCCCAGAGGAGGTTTCTTT
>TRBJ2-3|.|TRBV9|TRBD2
CASSPRGDSGRNTDTQYF
TGTGCCAGCAGCCCTCGGGGGGATAGCGGGAGGAACACAGATACGCAGTATTTT
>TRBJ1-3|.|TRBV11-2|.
CASSPFNTIYF
TGTGCCAGCAGCCCCTTCAACACCATATATTTT
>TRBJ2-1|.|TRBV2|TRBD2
CASSLGAGDFNEQFF
TGTGCCAGCAGTCTTGGAGCGGGAGATTTCAATGAGCAGTTCTTC
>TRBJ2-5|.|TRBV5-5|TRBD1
CASSLGGQGLQETQYF
TGTGCCAGCAGCTTGGGTGGACAGGGCCTCCAAGAGACCCAGTACTTC
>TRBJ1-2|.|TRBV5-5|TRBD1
CASSWGDRPAAGYTF
TGTGCCAGCAGCTGGGGGGACAGACCAGCGGCAGGCTACACCTTC
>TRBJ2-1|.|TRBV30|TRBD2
CAWRPPSGSSDEQFF
TGTGCCTGGAGGCCGCCTAGCGGGAGTTCCGATGAGCAGTTCTTC
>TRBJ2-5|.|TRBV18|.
CASSPPRGRDTGETQYF
TGTGCCAGCTCACCACCGAGGGGCAGGGACACGGGCGAGACCCAGTACTTC
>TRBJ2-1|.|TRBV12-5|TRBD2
CASAQGLAGDEQFF
TGTGCTAGTGCCCAAGGACTAGCGGGAGATGAGCAGTTCTTC
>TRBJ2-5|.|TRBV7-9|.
CASSLAGGIFETQYF
TGTGCCAGCAGCTTAGCGGGCGGGATTTTCGAGACCCAGTACTTC
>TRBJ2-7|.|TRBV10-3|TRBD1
CAINSRDRGEQYF
TGTGCCATCAACTCCCGGGACAGGGGTGAGCAGTACTTC
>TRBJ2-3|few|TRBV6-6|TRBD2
CASGLAGRADTQYF
TGTGCCAGCGGACTAGCGGGACGCGCAGATACGCAGTATTTT
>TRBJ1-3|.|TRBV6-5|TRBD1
CASSLTGKRAGNTIYF
TGTGCCAGCAGTTTGACAGGGAAGAGGGCTGGAAACACCATATATTTT
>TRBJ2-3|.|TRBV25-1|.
CASSEGWGRAGTDTQYF
TGTGCCAGCAGTGAGGGGTGGGGGCGGGCAGGCACAGATACGCAGTATTTT
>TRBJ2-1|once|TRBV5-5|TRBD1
CASQTGTFF
TGTGCCAGCCAGACAGGGACATTCTTC
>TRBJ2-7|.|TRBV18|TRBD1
CASSQDQGVGEQYF
TGTGCCAGCTCGCAGGACCAGGGGGTCGGCGAGCAGTACTTC